These 14 T cell receptor beta chains were all obtained from the same sample, sequenced in a study of T cells in Graves' hyperthyroidism and ophthalmopathy. RNA transcripts served as the template for amplifying TCR beta CDR3 regions. The study used the HTBI primer set for a first-round RT-PCR of the TCR CDR3. From the multiplex PCR reads, TCRdb called clonotypes with MiXCR, one entry per CDR3 protein. In the table there are some 340,000 distinct CDR3 sequences, roughly 13% of which are singletons. Sequencing input: blood. The receptor source for this set is a woman aged 40-49 years with Graves' ophthalmopathy.

This clonotype has ten or more counts. The rearrangement uses TRBV27 and TRBJ1-1; D uncertain. V was shortened by 5 bases and J by 0 bases, with 13 bases between the two germline ends. CDR3 length: 15 residues. Germline V lookup: CDR1 MNHEY, CDR2 SMNVEV (reference sequence). The CDR3 DNA is TGTGCCAGCAGTAAGAGAGTTAAGATGAACACTGAAGCTTTCTTT. Translated: CASSKRVKMNTEAFF.

This clonotype has at least ten counts. The J gene is TRBJ1-5, the V gene TRBV7-8; maybe TRBD1 (6 bases). CDR1 is SGHVS, CDR2 FQNEAQ, per germline. The V end was cut by 4 bases, the J end by 5 bases, with 9 bases between. The CDR3 is made up of 13 amino acids. CDR3 amino acids: CASSWGQDQPQHF. The CDR3, as DNA: TGTGCCAGCAGCTGGGGGCAGGATCAGCCCCAGCATTTT.

The genes are TRBV7-9 and TRBJ2-4, with TRBD1 matching 9 bases. Germline loops: CDR1 SEHNR, CDR2 FQNEAQ (reference sequence). V lost 3 bases and J lost 3; bases outside the gene matches: 6. There are 16 residues in the CDR3. The CDR3 protein is CASSLYPDRGKNIQYF. The CDR3 coding sequence is TGTGCCAGCAGCTTGTATCCGGACAGGGGCAAAAACATTCAGTACTTC. The variable domain in full, completed from reference TRBV7-9 and TRBJ2-4, reads DTGVSQNPRHKITKRGQNVTFRCDPISEHNRLYWYRQTLGQGPEFLTYFQNEAQLEKSRLLSDRFSAERPKGSFSTLEIQRTEQGDSAMYLCASSLYPDRGKNIQYFGAGTRLSVL.

This clonotype was detected a few times. The chain is built from TRBV7-8 and TRBJ1-6; 9 bases fit TRBD1. The V gene's germline CDR1 is SGHVS and CDR2 FQNEAQ. CDR3 length: 15 amino acids. V dropped 2 bases and J dropped 10; count of bases not matched to a gene: 6. The CDR3 protein is CASSLLGQGLSPLHF. CDR3 nucleotides: TGTGCCAGCAGCTTATTGGGACAGGGTTTGTCACCCCTCCACTTT.

This clonotype was counted only a few times. The chain recombines TRBV15 with TRBJ2-2, with unresolved D. The CDR3 length is 15 residues. CDR1 is LNHNV, CDR2 YYDKDF, per germline (reference sequence). The V gene lost 0 bases and the J gene lost 0 bases, with 5 bases spanning the gap. The CDR3 DNA reads as TGTGCCACCAGCAGAGACAGGTCGAACACCGGGGAGCTGTTTTTT. This encodes CATSRDRSNTGELFF.

This clonotype was seen many times. The V call is TRBV12-3 or TRBV12-4, the J call TRBJ2-2; D is perhaps TRBD1 or TRBD2 (5 bases each). V was shortened by 3 bases and J by 3 bases, with 14 bases between the two germline ends. The length of the CDR3 is 16 residues. The chain's CDR3 is CASSFVAGAHTGELFF. CDR3 nucleotides: TGTGCCAGCAGTTTTGTTGCCGGGGCCCACACCGGGGAGCTGTTTTTT.

This clonotype was picked up a small number of times. This sequence joins TRBV3-1 and TRBJ2-7; D is ambiguous. The CDR3 has 11 amino acids. Trimming stripped 4 bases from V and 4 bases from J, with 5 bases between. Germline CDR1 is LGHDT and CDR2 is YNNKEL (reference sequence). The CDR3 reads CASSLLYEQYF. The CDR3 nucleotides are TGTGCCAGCAGCCTCCTATACGAGCAGTACTTC.

This clonotype was recorded at least ten times. The chain is built from TRBV28 and TRBJ2-3, with TRBD2 matching over 7 bases. Per germline, CDR1 MDHEN and CDR2 SYDVKM. With 3 bases clipped from V and 2 bases from J, the junction kept 5 bases outside the gene matches. This CDR3 is 15 amino acids long. The CDR3 spells CASSFPSGLTDTQYF. The CDR3 DNA reads TGTGCCAGCAGTTTCCCTAGCGGTCTCACAGATACGCAGTATTTT.

V is TRBV29-1 and J is TRBJ2-3, with 8 nucleotides matching TRBD2. J lost 3 bases, V lost 4 bases, and 6 bases had no gene match. The CDR3 extends over 14 amino acids. CDR1 is SQVTM and CDR2 is ANQGSEA in the germline V gene. CDR3 amino acids: CSVVLAGLTDTQYF. The CDR3 nucleotides read TGCAGCGTTGTATTAGCGGGGCTTACAGATACGCAGTATTTT.

In its sample, this clonotype was seen many times. V and J are TRBV19 and TRBJ2-7, with D possibly TRBD2 on 6 matching bases. Germline V gene sequence: CDR1 LNHDA, CDR2 SQIVND (reference sequence). This CDR3 contains 12 residues. The V gene lost 3 bases and the J gene lost 5 bases, with 8 bases spanning the gap. The CDR3 is CASSIGRNEQYF. CDR3 nucleotide sequence: TGTGCCAGTAGTATTGGGAGGAACGAGCAGTACTTC.

This clonotype was counted a few times. This chain joins TRBV29-1 and TRBJ2-7; perhaps TRBD2 as D (7 bases). Per germline, CDR1 SQVTM and CDR2 ANQGSEA. The CDR3 runs 17 residues. V lost 3 bases and J lost 0, with 21 bases in between. The CDR3 DNA follows: TGCAGCGTTGAGGGGGGGGGCGTCTCCCATAACTCCTACGAGCAGTACTTC. Translation: CSVEGGGVSHNSYEQYF.

Many counts were recorded for this clonotype. This chain connects TRBV12-3 or TRBV12-4 to TRBJ1-1; weak D call: TRBD1 (6 bases). V was trimmed by 3 bases and J by 4 bases, leaving 15 bases between them. The CDR3 length is 15 residues. This CDR3 reads CASSFLYKGGTEAFF. Here the CDR3 DNA reads TGTGCCAGCAGTTTTTTGTACAAAGGGGGCACTGAAGCTTTCTTT.

As regards this clonotype: A read error may explain this, as a much larger clone is one base away. This chain joins TRBV7-2 and TRBJ2-3; D gene uncertain. The CDR3 loop spans 16 amino acids. Trimming cost V 1 base and J 4 bases, with 15 bases left between them. Germline loops: CDR1 SGHTA, CDR2 FQGNSA. This chain's CDR3 is CASSLDSSSRPDTQYF. The CDR3 bases are TGTGCCAGCAGCTTAGACTCAAGCTCTAGGCCAGATACGCAGTATTTT. Together with reference TRBV7-2 and TRBJ2-3, the CDR3 gives the full variable domain: GAGVSQSPSNKVTEKGKDVELRCDPISGHTALYWYRQSLGQGLEFLIYFQGNSAPDKSGLPSDRFSAERTGGSVSTLTIQRTQQEDSAVYLCASSLDSSSRPDTQYFGPGTRLTVL.

This clonotype was detected ten times or more. CDR3 region: CASSIDLYWGTMNTEAFF. CDR3 in DNA: TGTGCCAGTAGTATAGATCTATATTGGGGGACCATGAACACTGAAGCTTTCTTT. The chain is built from TRBV19 and TRBJ1-1, with TRBD1 as a possible D gene (5 bases). The germline V gene encodes CDR1 LNHDA and CDR2 SQIVND (reference sequence). CDR3 length: 18 amino acids. Trimming shortened V by 0 bases and J by 0 bases, and 17 bases separated the two germline ends.